Below, 17 T cell receptor beta chains from the same sample are listed, as sequenced in a study of vaccination and CD4 T cells after COVID-19. This sample's treatment: roughly 10-day PBMC culture with coronavirus spike peptide pools or control peptides (ViraFEST assay). Antigen specificity for these receptors is unknown. Scientists ran DNA taken from cultured CD4+ T cells through the Oncomine TCR Beta short-read assay for sequencing. TCRdb re-analysed the PCR reads in MiXCR, keeping a single row per CDR3 protein. Of some 14,000 distinct CDR3 sequences in the sample, about 28% were seen once. The specimen sequenced was cultured CD4+ T cells from blood. The receptor source for this set is a human donor with COVID-19.

There are a few counts of this clonotype. This chain connects TRBV6-1 to TRBJ2-5; maybe TRBD1 (5 bases). CDR1 and CDR2 (germline): MNHNS, SASEGT. V gave up 0 bases and J gave up 2 bases, with 10 bases separating them. This CDR3 contains 15 residues. CDR3 loop: CASSEAPGAQETQYF. The CDR3 DNA sequence: TGTGCCAGCAGTGAAGCGCCTGGGGCGCAAGAGACCCAGTACTTC.

The chain joins TRBV7-3 to TRBJ2-5; D is uncertain. The V end was cut by 11 bases, the J end by 0 bases, with 13 bases between. Germline V CDR1 and CDR2: SGHTA, FQGTGA. The CDR3 has 13 residues. The CDR3 protein is CAVDPRNQETQYF. CDR3 nucleotide sequence: TGTGCCGTCGATCCGCGGAACCAAGAGACCCAGTACTTC.

The chain is built from TRBV5-1 and TRBJ1-1, with D hard to call. Trimming took 0 bases from V and 1 from J, leaving 4 bases between them. This CDR3 is 13 amino acids long. CDR1 and CDR2 (germline): SGHRS, YFSETQ. The CDR3 is CASSLAQNTEAFF. The CDR3, as DNA: TGCGCCAGCAGCTTGGCCCAGAACACTGAAGCTTTCTTT.

The rearrangement links TRBV20-1 to TRBJ2-3, with TRBD2 matching over 8 bases. CDR3 length: 16 amino acids. After removal of 0 bases from V and 5 bases from J, the junction contained 10 bases not matched to a gene. The germline CDR1 and CDR2 sequences are DFQATT and SNEGSKA (reference sequence). The CDR3: CSARDFRGGAVDTQYF. DNA of the CDR3: TGCAGTGCTAGAGATTTCCGGGGGGGCGCGGTAGATACGCAGTATTTT.

The V gene is TRBV5-8, the J gene TRBJ1-5; D not resolved. The V gene lost 0 bases and the J gene lost 4 bases, with 5 bases spanning the gap. The CDR3 runs to 13 residues. Germline CDR1 SGHTS, CDR2 YDEGEE. CDR3 coding DNA: TGTGCCAGCAGCTTGGGTTTTAATCAGCCCCAGCATTTT. It yields the protein CASSLGFNQPQHF. Together with reference TRBV5-8 and TRBJ1-5, the CDR3 gives the full variable domain: EAGVTQSPTHLIKTRGQQATLRCSPISGHTSVYWYQQALGLGLQFLLWYDEGEERNRGNFPPRFSGRQFPNYSSELNVNALELEDSALYLCASSLGFNQPQHFGDGTRLSIL.

The chain employs TRBV2 and TRBJ2-5; 8 positions match TRBD1. V shed 2 bases, J shed 5 bases, and the junction held 10 bases outside the gene matches. Germline V gene lookup returns CDR1 SNHLY and CDR2 FYNNEI. The CDR3 runs 16 residues. The DNA of the CDR3 is TGTGCCAGCAGTGAAAAGGGGTCAGGGGGCTGGGAGACCCAGTACTTC. It codes for CASSEKGSGGWETQYF.

This clonotype was counted a few times. The chain is built from TRBV12-3 or TRBV12-4 and TRBJ2-5; weak D call: TRBD2 (6 bases). The CDR3 runs 14 residues. Trimming took off 1 base at V and 5 bases at J, with 11 bases between the two ends. The CDR3 DNA sequence: TGTGCCAGCAGTTTAGGAGGCGGGACCGAGACCCAGTACTTC. Its protein product is CASSLGGGTETQYF.

This clonotype has a handful of counts. This chain uses TRBV6-1 with TRBJ1-5; 9 positions match TRBD1. The CDR3 totals 15 residues. Germline V gene data show CDR1 as MNHNS and CDR2 as SASEGT. J was trimmed by 7 bases and V by 5 bases; bases with no gene match: 9. The CDR3 DNA sequence: TGTGCCAGCAGTCAAACAGGGGGCCTAAAGCAGCCCCAGCATTTT. Protein product: CASSQTGGLKQPQHF.

This clonotype was seen more than once but under ten times. This chain connects TRBV24-1 to TRBJ1-1; perhaps TRBD1 as D (6 bases). Germline values: CDR1 KGHDR, CDR2 SFDVKD. This CDR3 region has 15 residues. V lost 4 bases to trimming and J lost 5 bases, with 16 bases between them. The CDR3, as DNA: TGTGCCACCAGTGAGGCGGGGGGCCGGAGGACTGAAGCTTTCTTT. This sequence encodes CATSEAGGRRTEAFF.

The chain links TRBV2 to TRBJ2-3, with D possibly TRBD1 on 5 matching bases. CDR1 is SNHLY and CDR2 is FYNNEI in the germline V gene. There are 17 residues in the CDR3. The V gene lost 0 bases and the J gene lost 0 bases, with 13 bases spanning the gap. This CDR3 is CASSEALGQGSTDTQYF. CDR3 sequence (DNA): TGTGCCAGCAGTGAAGCGCTCGGCCAGGGTAGCACAGATACGCAGTATTTT.

The chain has TRBV9 and TRBJ2-3; tentatively, D is TRBD2 (6 bases). Trimming shortened V by 0 bases and J by 3 bases, and 11 bases separated the two germline ends. This CDR3 comprises 15 residues. The germline V gene has CDR1 SGDLS and CDR2 YYNGEE. The CDR3 region is CASSVGEGRTDTQYF. The CDR3, as DNA: TGTGCCAGCAGCGTAGGCGAGGGGAGGACAGATACGCAGTATTTT.

The chain couples TRBV7-2 to TRBJ2-5; 9 bases are shared with TRBD2. The CDR3 spans 16 residues. Germline V CDR1 and CDR2: SGHTA, FQGNSA. Germline trimming cut 1 base from V and 5 bases from J; bases unmatched to any gene: 8. The CDR3, as DNA: TGTGCCAGCAGCTTAGTGGCGGGGGGGCCTTCGGAGACCCAGTACTTC. Translated, it gives CASSLVAGGPSETQYF.

The CDR3 sequence: CASSYRGPAHYGYTF. CDR3 DNA sequence: TGTGCCAGTTCCTACAGGGGGCCGGCCCACTATGGCTACACCTTC. This rearrangement joins TRBV6-1 to TRBJ1-2; 9 nucleotides align to TRBD1. CDR1 is MNHNS, CDR2 SASEGT, per germline. The CDR3 extends over 15 amino acids. J gave up 3 bases and V 9 bases, and 11 bases lay outside the gene matches.

The table lists this clonotype with a few counts. V is TRBV6-1 and J is TRBJ2-1; the D call may be TRBD1 or TRBD2 (6 bases each). Trimming left V 2 bases short and J 4 bases short, with 15 bases between. This CDR3 is built from 16 residues. CDR1 MNHNS and CDR2 SASEGT come from the germline V gene. For the CDR3, the DNA is TGTGCCAGCAGTGAAATATCGGGGGCGGGGTACAATGAGCAGTTCTTC. Residues: CASSEISGAGYNEQFF.

This clonotype appeared a few times. The chain is built from TRBV6-2 or TRBV6-3 and TRBJ2-3, with D possibly matching TRBD2 (5 bases). This CDR3 comprises 13 residues. The germline V gene encodes CDR1 MNHEY and CDR2 SVGEGT. The V and J ends lost 5 bases and 7 bases respectively, with 13 bases between them. CDR3 sequence: CASSKTTTHTQYF. CDR3 nucleotide sequence: TGTGCCAGCAGTAAGACGACTACCCATACGCAGTATTTT.

J is TRBJ1-2 and V is TRBV18; 8 nucleotides align to TRBD1. Germline trimming cut 0 bases from V and 7 bases from J; bases unmatched to any gene: 4. The CDR3 is made up of 14 amino acids. Germline V gene data show CDR1 as KGHSH and CDR2 as LQKENI. The CDR3 sequence: CASSPPTGVGGYTF. For the CDR3, the DNA is TGTGCCAGCTCACCACCGACAGGGGTGGGTGGCTACACCTTC.

The gene calls are TRBV20-1 and TRBJ2-5, with D uncertain. The CDR3 length is 14 residues. CDR1 and CDR2 from the germline V gene are DFQATT and SNEGSKA (reference sequence). Trimming removed 6 bases from V and 4 bases from J, with 18 bases in between. The CDR3 DNA reads as TGCAGTGCACCAAAGAGTAGAAGTGGAGAGACCCAGTACTTC. This sequence encodes CSAPKSRSGETQYF.